The rows below give T cell receptor beta chains drawn from one sample of a study of CD8 T cells in Susac syndrome. TCRdb called the immunoSEQ multiplex PCR reads again in MiXCR, with one record for every CDR3 protein. The sample has 300,000 or so distinct CDR3 sequences; about 91% are singletons. The specimen was CD4+ T cells from PBMCs. The receptors come from a human donor with multiple sclerosis. The CDR3 runs from the conserved cysteine through the conserved F or W. The D gene is left open where the match is weak. The size of a clone is reported for some rows only, either as once, few or many, or as a class for expanded clones.

D gene	V gene	J gene	clone size	CDR3 DNA	CDR3 protein
NA	TRBV6-5	TRBJ1-5	NA	TGTGCCAGCAGGCGACACGATAGCAATCAGCCCCAGCATTTT	CASRRHDSNQPQHF
NA	TRBV9	TRBJ1-5	NA	TGTGCCAGCAGCGTTGGAGGGCGAAATCAGCCCCAGCATTTT	CASSVGGRNQPQHF
NA	TRBV5-1	TRBJ2-1	NA	TGCGCCAGCAGCTTGGGACGGGTAGGCAATGAGCAGTTCTTC	CASSLGRVGNEQFF
NA	TRBV12-3/TRBV12-4	TRBJ2-1	NA	TGTGCCAGCAGTTCGCGACAGGATTTGGGAGATGAGCAGTTCTTC	CASSSRQDLGDEQFF
NA	TRBV12-3/TRBV12-4	TRBJ1-2	NA	TGTGCCAGCAGTCCCCGGGACGCAGTGTCTGGCTACACCTTC	CASSPRDAVSGYTF
TRBD2	TRBV5-1	TRBJ2-6	NA	TGCGCCAGCAGCCCGGAGGGTAGCGGGGGCTCTGGGGCCAACGTCCTGACTTTC	CASSPEGSGGSGANVLTF
TRBD1	TRBV28	TRBJ1-1	NA	TGTGCCAGCAGTTCCCCCGGACAGGAAAACACTGAAGCTTTCTTT	CASSSPGQENTEAFF
NA	TRBV12-3/TRBV12-4	TRBJ2-1	few	TGTGCCAGCAGCGAAGTCCGAGAGCAGTTCTTC	CASSEVREQFF
TRBD2	TRBV11-2	TRBJ2-1	NA	TGTGCCACCCTGCGCCGGGAGGGCCGGTTCAATGAGCAGTTCTTC	CATLRREGRFNEQFF
NA	TRBV7-9	TRBJ1-1	NA	TGTGCCAGCAGCTTGGTAGGAGCTTTCTTT	CASSLVGAFF
NA	TRBV13	TRBJ1-5	NA	TGTGCCAGCAGCTTTCGGCCAGGGCCCCAGCATTTT	CASSFRPGPQHF
TRBD1	TRBV7-3	TRBJ1-6	NA	TGTGCCAGCAGCCGGGACAGCGGAAATAATTCACCCCTCCACTTT	CASSRDSGNNSPLHF
NA	TRBV9	TRBJ2-3	NA	TGTGCCAGCAGCGTAGAGGGCTACACGACAGATACGCAGTATTTT	CASSVEGYTTDTQYF
NA	TRBV20-1	TRBJ2-5	NA	TGCAGTGCAAAAGGGGTCCCAGAGACCCAGTACTTC	CSAKGVPETQYF
NA	TRBV2	TRBJ2-3	NA	TGTGCCAGCAGTGGGCAGGGCCTGCGGACGCAGTATTTT	CASSGQGLRTQYF
TRBD1	TRBV6-5	TRBJ1-5	NA	TGTGCCAGCAGACAGACAGGGGCCAACCAGCCCCAGCATTTT	CASRQTGANQPQHF
NA	TRBV30	TRBJ1-4	NA	TGTGCCTGGAGTGTTCAGGGTTGGGGTAGGCTGTTTTTT	CAWSVQGWGRLFF
TRBD1	TRBV7-3	TRBJ1-2	NA	TGTGCCAGCAGCATTGGTGGAGGGGGCGGCTACACCTTC	CASSIGGGGGYTF
TRBD2	TRBV10-2	TRBJ2-5	NA	TGCGCCAGCAATCCTAGCGGGGGCCAAGAGACCCAGTACTTC	CASNPSGGQETQYF
NA	TRBV6-5	TRBJ2-2	NA	TGTGCCAGCAGTTACAGAAGAACTACCCACACCGGGGAGCTGTTTTTT	CASSYRRTTHTGELFF
NA	TRBV6-5	TRBJ2-6	NA	TGTGCCAGCAGTCTTTGGGGGGCTGGGGCCAACGTCCTGACTTTC	CASSLWGAGANVLTF
NA	TRBV25-1	TRBJ1-2	NA	TGTGCCAGCAGTGATACCCGTGGCTACACCTTC	CASSDTRGYTF
NA	TRBV6-2/TRBV6-3	TRBJ2-7	NA	TGTGCCAGCAGTGATCAGCGGCCCCCTGGCTACGAGCAGTACTTC	CASSDQRPPGYEQYF
TRBD2	TRBV5-4	TRBJ2-1	once	TGTGCCAGCACCCTGACCAGCGGGAAGAGAAATGAGCAGTTCTTC	CASTLTSGKRNEQFF
NA	TRBV19	TRBJ1-1	NA	TGTGCCAGTAGTTTTTCCCTGGACACTGAAGCTTTCTTT	CASSFSLDTEAFF
TRBD1	TRBV9	TRBJ2-5	NA	TGTGCCAGCAGCGCCTACGGGACAGGGGGTAAAGAGACCCAGTACTTC	CASSAYGTGGKETQYF
NA	TRBV20-1	TRBJ1-5	NA	TGCAGTGCTAGAGATCGGGACGTCGATCAGCCCCAGCATTTT	CSARDRDVDQPQHF